This T cell receptor beta chain was captured in a study of CD8+ T cells in alopecia areata. Stated treatment: oral pan-JAK inhibitor, 5-10 mg twice daily. RNA was extracted and reverse transcribed into cDNA as the sequencing template. Clones were sequenced by immunoSEQ multiplex PCR, and TCRdb holds only the in-frame ones, with some missing. The sample carries roughly 200,000 clones, approximately 56% recorded once. The receptor comes from a human donor with alopecia areata. The material sequenced was CD4+ T cells sorted from blood, taken at week 4, from a patient treated with tofacitinib.

CDR3 loop: CASSLAGGQGANVLTF. The CDR3 DNA reads as TGTGCCAGCAGTTTAGCCGGGGGGCAAGGGGCCAACGTCCTGACTTTC. V usage is TRBV27 and J usage is TRBJ2-6; D might be TRBD2 (7 bases). The CDR3 consists of 16 residues. V lost 2 bases and J 4 bases, leaving 12 bases between the germline ends. Per the germline V gene, CDR1 is MNHEY and CDR2 is SMNVEV (reference sequence).